The clone carrying this TCR beta chain is labeled medium-sized based on frequency. TRB rearrangements were amplified by touch-down multiplex PCR with mixed TRB-A/B primers. Using the multiplex PCR reads, TCRdb records one entry per CDR3 protein without DNA. This sample's clone table lists about 6,000 distinct CDR3 sequences. This record comes from a study of T cell clusters in autoimmune cytopenias. TRB was amplified from about 270 ng of peripheral blood genomic DNA per sample. The sample was peripheral blood. This receptor was taken from a human donor with an autoimmune cytopenia or autoimmune hepatitis (not recorded which).

This CDR3 reads CAWSKNPDTEAFF. V usage is TRBV30 and J usage is TRBJ1-1. CDR1 is GTSNPN, CDR2 SVGIG, per germline (reference sequence). CDR3 length: 13 residues.